This TCR beta chain came from a study of T cell responses to AZD1222 COVID-19 vaccine. General observations from the study: Clonal diversity may have been underestimated in mostly white British donors. The breadth and depth of Spike-specific TCRs increased once two AZD1222 doses had been given. Spike-spanning, vaccine-associated CD4 TCRs were dominant at 160-218 and 743-854. Reportedly, nearly half of unique spike TCRs recognized epitopes outside B.1.351/B.1.1.7 mutations.

About this clone: Antigen: not known.

The repertoire was sequenced with immunoSEQ multiplex PCR; TCRdb's copy has only in-frame clones and lacks some. The sample gives 95,000 to 110,000 clones, over 90% of which show up once; approximately 4.7% is in the top ten. This CDR3 has 13 amino acids. V lost 3 bases, J lost 7 bases, and 15 bases lay in between. CDR1 and CDR2 (germline): GTSNPN, SVGIG (reference sequence). The receptor was isolated from an adult in good health. This chain uses TRBV30 with TRBJ1-1, with D possibly being TRBD1 (6 bases). Sequences were derived from peripheral blood, sampled on day 0 of AZD1222 vaccination. CDR3 in amino acids: CAWRRGTTGEAFF. Here the CDR3 DNA reads TGTGCCTGGAGGAGGGGGACAACTGGTGAAGCTTTCTTT.